The 30 T cell receptor beta chains below were found in one sample sequenced in a study of regulatory and conventional T cells in RAG deficiency. Profiled with immunoSEQ multiplex PCR; TCRdb holds only in-frame clones, not every one. This sample yields 34,000 or so clones, of which around nine tenths are seen a single time; 12% to 15% belongs to the top ten. These sequences were also reported in another study, on regulatory T cells. This second report adds: The primer mix had 52 TRBV and 13 TRBJ primers.

The source material was CD8+ T cells sorted from blood. The receptors derive from a human donor in good health.

This chain connects TRBV7-6 to TRBJ1-3; D not resolved. CDR1 is SGHVS, CDR2 FNYEAQ, per germline. The ends were cut back, 5 bases at V and 0 bases at J, with 20 bases in the middle. The CDR3 spans 18 residues. CDR3 region: CASSRLAGSGSSGNTIYF. The CDR3 bases are TGTGCCAGCAGCCGACTGGCGGGATCTGGCTCCTCTGGAAACACCATATATTTT.

V and J are TRBV2 and TRBJ2-7, with D possibly matching TRBD1 (5 bases). Trimming removed 7 bases at V and 2 bases at J, with 9 bases between. Germline CDR1 is SNHLY and CDR2 is FYNNEI. The CDR3 consists of 12 residues. The CDR3 coding sequence is TGTGCCAGCATGGGGCGAACCTACGAGCAGTACTTC. It codes for CASMGRTYEQYF.

The chain uses TRBV27 and TRBJ2-2, with 8 positions matching TRBD1. Trimming at V came to 7 bases and at J to 7 bases, leaving 8 bases not matched to a gene. This CDR3 has 14 amino acids. Germline CDR1 reads MNHEY; CDR2 reads SMNVEV (reference sequence). For the CDR3, the DNA is TGTGCCAGCAATGACAGGGGCGTGGGCGGGGAGCTGTTTTTT. Translating gives CASNDRGVGGELFF.

This clone was seen just once. The CDR3 DNA sequence: TGTGCCAGTAGTGCGACTAGCGGGGACTACGAGCAGTACTTC. Translating it yields CASSATSGDYEQYF. The chain employs TRBV19 and TRBJ2-7; TRBD2 aligns across 11 bases. The CDR3 loop spans 14 amino acids. Per the germline V gene, CDR1 is LNHDA and CDR2 is SQIVND (reference sequence). Trimming took 5 bases from V and 3 from J; bases not matched to a gene: 3.

The genes are TRBV30 and TRBJ1-5; weak D call: TRBD1 (6 bases). Looked up from germline, CDR1 is GTSNPN and CDR2 is SVGIG (reference sequence). Trimming took 5 bases from V and 4 from J, leaving 12 bases between them. There are 13 residues in the CDR3. CDR3 nucleotides: TGTGCCTGGGGCTACAGGGAGAATCAGCCCCAGCATTTT. As protein: CAWGYRENQPQHF.

The chain couples TRBV19 to TRBJ2-1; D might be TRBD2 (6 bases). Germline CDR1 is LNHDA and CDR2 is SQIVND (reference sequence). The CDR3 extends over 15 amino acids. Trimming cost V 5 bases and J 8 bases, with 19 bases left between them. CDR3 region: CASSAAGRRGDEQFF. The CDR3 DNA reads as TGTGCCAGTAGTGCCGCGGGGAGACGAGGGGATGAGCAGTTCTTC.

This sequence joins TRBV7-9 and TRBJ2-7; maybe TRBD1 (5 bases). Germline loops: CDR1 SEHNR, CDR2 FQNEAQ (reference sequence). Trimming left V 3 bases short and J 0 bases short, with 24 bases between. The length of the CDR3 is 19 residues. The CDR3 spells CASSFTIPSVDSYSYEQYF. The CDR3 DNA sequence: TGTGCCAGCAGCTTCACTATACCGTCCGTCGACAGTTACTCCTACGAGCAGTACTTC.

This chain connects TRBV7-8 to TRBJ2-5, with 11 bases aligning to TRBD1. V trimming: 2 bases; J trimming: 4 bases; junction bases outside the gene matches: 3. The length of the CDR3 is 15 residues. The germline V gene encodes CDR1 SGHVS and CDR2 FQNEAQ. The CDR3 DNA is TGTGCCAGCAGCTTATACGGGACAGGGGGAGAGACCCAGTACTTC. It encodes CASSLYGTGGETQYF.

This clone has more than one count but fewer than ten. This chain uses TRBV19 with TRBJ2-7; 10 bases map to TRBD1. CDR1 and CDR2 from the germline V gene are LNHDA and SQIVND (reference sequence). This CDR3 contains 13 residues. V trimming: 10 bases; J trimming: 5 bases; junction bases outside the gene matches: 8. CDR3 nucleotide sequence: TGTGCCACCGCATGGACAGGGGGTGACGAGCAGTACTTC. This translates into CATAWTGGDEQYF.

The chain links TRBV9 to TRBJ2-2; D possibly corresponds to TRBD2 (5 bases). CDR3 size: 15 residues. Trimming removed 2 bases at V and 4 bases at J, with 12 bases between. Germline CDR1 is SGDLS and CDR2 is YYNGEE. The CDR3 here is CASSVSGEGTGELFF. DNA of the CDR3: TGTGCCAGCAGCGTGAGCGGAGAGGGCACCGGGGAGCTGTTTTTT. Combining the CDR3 with reference TRBV9 and TRBJ2-2 gives the whole variable domain DSGVTQTPKHLITATGQRVTLRCSPRSGDLSVYWYQQSLDQGLQFLIQYYNGEERAKGNILERFSAQQFPDLHSELNLSSLELGDSALYFCASSVSGEGTGELFFGEGSRLTVL.

V gene TRBV4-1 combines with J gene TRBJ2-4; TRBD2 matches at 10 bases. Germline lookup yields CDR1 MGHRA and CDR2 YSYEKL. V shed 0 bases, J shed 11 bases, and the junction held 10 bases outside the gene matches. This CDR3 is 16 amino acids long. CDR3 loop: CASSQEVAERGGVQYF. In DNA, the CDR3 is TGCGCCAGCAGCCAAGAAGTCGCGGAGCGGGGGGGAGTTCAGTACTTC.

J is TRBJ1-6 and V is TRBV5-5, with D perhaps TRBD1 (6 bases). CDR1 is SGHKS and CDR2 is YYEKEE in the germline V gene (reference sequence). The CDR3 covers 13 residues. V shed 1 base and J shed 14 bases, with 13 bases lying between them. The CDR3 loop reads CASSLTGTNSLHF. Here the CDR3 DNA reads TGTGCCAGCAGCTTGACAGGGACTAACTCCCTCCACTTT.

The chain uses TRBV4-1 and TRBJ2-3; 14 positions match TRBD2. Germline V gene lookup returns CDR1 MGHRA and CDR2 YSYEKL. The CDR3 spans 16 residues. The V segment lost 1 base and the J segment 4 bases; nucleotides outside the gene matches: 1. CDR3 sequence reads: CASSQGLAGGSDTQYF. The DNA for the CDR3 is TGCGCCAGCAGCCAAGGACTAGCGGGAGGGTCAGATACGCAGTATTTT.

The V gene is TRBV7-7, the J gene TRBJ1-4; tentatively, D is TRBD1 (5 bases). The CDR3 has 11 amino acids. Germline V gene sequence: CDR1 SSHAT, CDR2 FNYEAQ (reference sequence). CDR3 in amino acids: CAVGGGEKLFF. For the CDR3, the DNA is TGTGCGGTCGGGGGAGGCGAAAAACTGTTTTTT.

V gene TRBV4-2 combines with J gene TRBJ2-5, with 9 bases matching TRBD2. V was clipped by 5 bases and J by 0 bases; unmatched bases: 7. This CDR3 contains 16 residues. Germline-derived CDR1 and CDR2 are LGHNA and YNFKEQ. CDR3 DNA: TGTGCCAGCAGCTTAGGGGTAGCGGGGGACCAAGAGACCCAGTACTTC. It yields the protein CASSLGVAGDQETQYF.

The gene calls are TRBV2 and TRBJ1-3, with TRBD1 matching over 7 bases. The ends lost 6 bases at V and 3 bases at J; junction bases unmatched: 5. Germline CDR1 SNHLY, CDR2 FYNNEI. The CDR3 extends over 14 amino acids. CDR3 in amino acids: CASRRGLVGNTIYF. As DNA, the CDR3 is TGTGCCAGCAGGAGGGGGCTGGTTGGAAACACCATATATTTT.

The CDR3 sequence: CASSFGGNSPLHF. CDR3 DNA sequence: TGTGCCAGCAGCTTCGGGGGGAATTCACCCCTCCACTTT. The rearrangement links TRBV5-4 to TRBJ1-6; TRBD1 might be the D (5 bases). The germline V and J ends were trimmed by 2 bases and 7 bases, with 7 bases remaining between them. The CDR3 spans 13 residues. Per germline, CDR1 SGHNT and CDR2 YYREEE (reference sequence).

The rearrangement joins TRBV19 to TRBJ1-1, with D uncertain. This CDR3 is built from 12 residues. CDR1 and CDR2 (germline): LNHDA, SQIVND (reference sequence). The V gene lost 1 base and the J gene lost 4 bases, with 4 bases spanning the gap. This chain's CDR3 is CASSIGRTEAFF. The CDR3 DNA sequence: TGTGCCAGTAGTATAGGACGCACTGAAGCTTTCTTT.

The rearrangement links TRBV11-2 to TRBJ1-2, with D unresolved. With 4 bases removed from V and 4 bases from J, the gap between germline ends came to 7 bases. CDR1 and CDR2 from the germline V gene are SGHAT and FQNNGV. This CDR3 region has 12 residues. The CDR3 DNA follows: TGTGCCAGCAGCTCCGAATCCTATGGCTACACCTTC. This sequence encodes CASSSESYGYTF.

This chain links TRBV5-1 with TRBJ1-1, with D uncertain. CDR1 and CDR2 from the germline V gene are SGHRS and YFSETQ. V was pared by 0 bases and J by 1 base, with 10 bases between. This CDR3 is 15 amino acids long. This chain's CDR3 is CASSLVFGGNTEAFF. The CDR3 DNA reads as TGCGCCAGCAGCTTGGTTTTTGGCGGGAACACTGAAGCTTTCTTT.

The V gene is TRBV5-1, the J gene TRBJ1-2, with 9 bases lining up with TRBD1. The CDR3 extends over 12 amino acids. Germline trimming cut 4 bases from V and 6 bases from J; bases unmatched to any gene: 1. CDR1 is SGHRS, CDR2 YFSETQ, per germline. DNA of the CDR3: TGCGCCAGCAGCCGGGACAGGGATGGCTACACCTTC. Amino acid sequence: CASSRDRDGYTF. Complete variable domain (other parts from reference TRBV5-1 and TRBJ1-2): KAGVTQTPRYLIKTRGQQVTLSCSPISGHRSVSWYQQTPGQGLQFLFEYFSETQRNKGNFPGRFSGRQFSNSRSEMNVSTLELGDSALYLCASSRDRDGYTFGSGTRLTVV.

The chain joins TRBV11-2 to TRBJ2-2; 11 nucleotides line up with TRBD1. The CDR3 is 16 amino acids. V was pared by 6 bases and J by 5 bases, with 8 bases of the junction left unmatched. The germline CDR1 and CDR2 sequences are SGHAT and FQNNGV. The CDR3 coding sequence is TGTGCCAGCAGTCCGGGACAGGGGGTTTATACCGGGGAGCTGTTTTTT. Residues: CASSPGQGVYTGELFF.

The rearrangement uses TRBV5-3 and TRBJ1-1; the match to TRBD1 covers 8 bases. TRBV5-3 belongs to the ORF category, with a function that is uncertain. The CDR3 runs to 17 residues. V was pared by 4 bases and J by 3 bases, with 14 bases of the junction left unmatched. This chain's CDR3 is CARSPKGTGTGYTEAFF. CDR3 DNA sequence: TGTGCCAGAAGCCCAAAGGGGACCGGGACAGGTTACACTGAAGCTTTCTTT.

The V and J genes are TRBV18 and TRBJ1-6; 9 bases fit TRBD1. V lost 6 bases to trimming and J lost 5 bases; unmatched junction nucleotides: 2. CDR3 length: 14 residues. Germline V gene data show CDR1 as KGHSH and CDR2 as LQKENI. CDR3 nucleotides: TGTGCCAGCTCTGGGACAGGGAATAATTCACCCCTCCACTTT. Protein: CASSGTGNNSPLHF.

The chain is built from TRBV7-6 and TRBJ1-1, with D unclear. This CDR3 spans 14 amino acids. V was shortened by 5 bases and J by 1 base, with 11 bases between the two germline ends. CDR1 is SGHVS, CDR2 FNYEAQ, per germline. The CDR3, as DNA: TGTGCCAGCAGCGCCAATGCCGGGAACACTGAAGCTTTCTTT. It specifies CASSANAGNTEAFF.

V usage is TRBV5-6 and J usage is TRBJ2-3, with TRBD1 matching over 7 bases. The CDR3 has 13 residues. V shed 3 bases and J 6 bases; nucleotides not matched to a gene: 4. The germline V gene has CDR1 SGHDT and CDR2 YYEEEE. CDR3 region: CASSWDRMDTQYF. The CDR3 DNA reads TGTGCCAGCAGCTGGGACAGAATGGATACGCAGTATTTT.

The CDR3 loop reads CASSSSGGYNEQFF. The CDR3 region has the DNA TGTGCCAGCAGCTCTAGCGGGGGCTACAATGAGCAGTTCTTC. V gene TRBV7-3 combines with J gene TRBJ2-1; the match to TRBD2 covers 10 bases. CDR3 size: 14 residues. Germline V gene lookup returns CDR1 SGHTA and CDR2 FQGTGA. The junction had 0 bases not matched to a gene; V was cut back by 4 bases and J by 3 bases. Filled out from reference TRBV7-3 and TRBJ2-1, the complete variable domain reads GAGVSQTPSNKVTEKGKYVELRCDPISGHTALYWYRQSLGQGPEFLIYFQGTGAADDSGLPNDRFFAVRPEGSVSTLKIQRTERGDSAVYLCASSSSGGYNEQFFGPGTRLTVL.

V gene TRBV9 combines with J gene TRBJ2-2; D remains unclear. CDR1 SGDLS and CDR2 YYNGEE come from the germline V gene. The CDR3 runs to 13 residues. With 0 bases removed from V and 4 bases from J, the gap between germline ends came to 4 bases. This chain's CDR3 is CASSVALTGELFF. The CDR3 DNA sequence: TGTGCCAGCAGCGTAGCCCTCACCGGGGAGCTGTTTTTT.

Notes on this clone: This CDR3 is also generated by other DNA sequences in the sample. DNA for the CDR3: TGTGCCAGCGGAAGCCACTTCAGCTACGAGCAGTACTTC. Residues: CASGSHFSYEQYF. This chain uses TRBV27 with TRBJ2-7; D gene unclear. Germline V lookup: CDR1 MNHEY, CDR2 SMNVEV (reference sequence). The CDR3 has 13 amino acids. The V end was cut by 8 bases, the J end by 3 bases, with 14 bases between.

The V and J genes are TRBV28 and TRBJ1-2; D gene unclear. Per the germline V gene, CDR1 is MDHEN and CDR2 is SYDVKM. This CDR3 has 12 amino acids. V shed 8 bases and J shed 8 bases, with 15 bases lying between them. CDR3 region: CASQTLHRGYTF. The DNA for the CDR3 is TGTGCCAGCCAGACCCTGCACCGGGGCTACACCTTC.